The text below deals with one T cell receptor (beta chain). Its antigen is not yet known. No base quality values were provided; no much bigger clone lies one nucleotide off. The study tested focal radiation therapy combined with CTLA-4 blockade (ipilimumab) in patients with chemo-refractory metastatic non-small-cell lung cancer. Libraries were constructed by the immunoSEQ multiplex PCR assay. Not all clones reach the TCRdb copy of this immuneACCESS table, which keeps in-frame sequences only. Checked studies attribute under half of the gap to unresolved V genes and leave the rest unexplained. The sample table records approximately 52,000 clones; about 77% of these occur just once. The leading ten clones occupy 2% to 3% of the sample. V is pared back by 0 bases and J by 4 bases, with 17 bases lying between the germline termini. CDR1 and CDR2 (SGHNT, YYREEE) derive from the germline V gene (reference sequence). The CDR3 runs 17 residues from the cysteine to the phenylalanine. CDR3 DNA only is kept here, 51 bases in frame from base 1.

The sample is drawn from a study of radiotherapy plus CTLA-4 blockade in lung cancer (dated by TCRdb to 2016 to 2019). Concerning the study at large: Objective responses were observed in approximately 18% of enrolled patients, and disease control was achieved in approximately 30%.

The investigation overall reported the following: The strongest predictors of response, as reported, were early dynamic changes in blood T cell clones along with a rise in serum interferon-beta after radiation. TCR clones derived from tumors expanded in peripheral blood after treatment with radiotherapy and ipilimumab.

The receptor was derived from a human donor with non-small cell lung cancer whose response to radiotherapy plus ipilimumab could not be evaluated. The material sequenced was peripheral blood, taken from a patient treated with radiotherapy plus ipilimumab. The rearrangement combines TRBV5-4 with TRBJ2-1; the D gene is possibly TRBD2, with 6 bases matching. In nucleotides, the sequence is TGTGCCAGCAGCTTGGCCAAGGGAGGTAGCGCTTACAATGAGCAGTTCTTC. This codes for CASSLAKGGSAYNEQFF.